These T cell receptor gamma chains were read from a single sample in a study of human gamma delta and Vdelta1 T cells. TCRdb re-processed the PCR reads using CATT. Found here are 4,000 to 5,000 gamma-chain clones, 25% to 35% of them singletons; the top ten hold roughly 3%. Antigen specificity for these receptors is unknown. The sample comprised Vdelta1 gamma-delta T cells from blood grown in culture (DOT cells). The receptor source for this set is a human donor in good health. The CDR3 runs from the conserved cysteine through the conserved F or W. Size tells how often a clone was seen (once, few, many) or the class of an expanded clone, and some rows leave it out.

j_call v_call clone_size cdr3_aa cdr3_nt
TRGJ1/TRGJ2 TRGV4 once CATWEIWYKKLF TGTGCCACCTGGGAGATTTGGTATAAGAAACTCTTT
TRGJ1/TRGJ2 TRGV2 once CATWDGEYYKKLF TGTGCCACCTGGGACGGTGAATATTATAAGAAACTCTTT
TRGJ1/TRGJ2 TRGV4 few CATWDGPGRYYKKLF TGTGCCACCTGGGATGGGCCCGGGCGATATTATAAGAAACTCTTT
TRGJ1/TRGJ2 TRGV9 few CALWLNYYKKLF TGTGCCTTGTGGTTAAATTATTATAAGAAACTCTTT
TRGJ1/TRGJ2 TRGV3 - CATWDRPDGFKKLF TGTGCCACCTGGGACAGGCCAGATGGTTTTAAGAAACTCTTT
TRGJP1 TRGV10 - CAAWDYIGFKIF TGTGCTGCGTGGGATTATATTGGGTTCAAGATATTT
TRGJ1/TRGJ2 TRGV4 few CATWDGLEGKNYYKKLF TGTGCCACCTGGGATGGGCTCGAGGGCAAGAATTATTATAAGAAACTCTTT
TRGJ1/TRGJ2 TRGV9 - CALWEANYYKKLF TGTGCCTTGTGGGAGGCCAATTATTATAAGAAACTCTTT
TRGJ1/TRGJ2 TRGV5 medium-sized CATWDRYKKLF TGTGCCACCTGGGACCGTTATAAGAAACTCTTT
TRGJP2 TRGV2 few CATWDGSDSSDWIKTF TGTGCCACCTGGGACGGGAGTGATAGTAGTGATTGGATCAAGACGTTT
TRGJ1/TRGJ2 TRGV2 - CATWDGQGKKLF TGTGCCACCTGGGACGGGCAGGGTAAGAAACTCTTT
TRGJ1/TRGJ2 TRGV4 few CATWDGGVSLGKKLF TGTGCCACCTGGGACGGCGGAGTCTCCCTAGGGAAGAAACTCTTT
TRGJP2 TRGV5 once CATWDRGDWIKTF TGTGCCACCTGGGACAGGGGTGATTGGATCAAGACGTTT
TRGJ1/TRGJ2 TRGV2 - CATWDGKYYKKLF TGTGCCACCTGGGACGGAAAATATTATAAGAAACTCTTT
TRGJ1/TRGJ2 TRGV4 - CATWDGLGYKKLF TGTGCCACCTGGGACGGGCTAGGGTATAAGAAACTCTTT
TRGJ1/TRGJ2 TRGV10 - CAAHPHKKLF TGTGCTGCGCACCCCCATAAGAAACTCTTT
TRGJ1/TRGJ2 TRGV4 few CATWPIRYKKLF TGTGCCACCTGGCCTATTCGTTATAAGAAACTCTTT
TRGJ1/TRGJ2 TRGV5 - CATWDGPSYYKKLF TGTGCCACCTGGGACGGGCCCAGCTATTATAAGAAACTCTTT
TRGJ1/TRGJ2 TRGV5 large CATWDGDNYKKLF TGTGCCACCTGGGACGGTGACAATTATAAGAAACTCTTT
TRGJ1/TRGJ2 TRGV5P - CATPHKKLF TGTGCCACCCCTCATAAGAAACTCTTT
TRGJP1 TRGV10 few CAASPLWFKIF TGTGCTGCGTCCCCTCTGTGGTTCAAGATATTT
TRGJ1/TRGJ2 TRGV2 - CATWDGPSSNYYKKLF TGTGCCACCTGGGACGGGCCCAGCTCGAATTATTATAAGAAACTCTTT